These 17 T cell receptor beta chains share one sample of origin, sequenced in a study of blood T cells in healthy people across ages. A second PCR of 7 to 11 cycles used a sample-barcoded 5' primer and a J-beta primer mix. TCRdb passed the 5' RACE reads through MiXCR, listing each CDR3 protein once. The table has some 550,000 distinct CDR3 sequences, roughly 48% seen once. The sample consisted of blood. The origin of the receptors is a man older than 75 in good health.

This clonotype was seen a few times. V gene TRBV27 combines with J gene TRBJ1-2, with D unclear. CDR1 MNHEY and CDR2 SMNVEV come from the germline V gene (reference sequence). Trimming took 4 bases from V and 8 from J, leaving 11 bases between them. The CDR3 runs 12 residues. The CDR3 DNA reads TGTGCCAGCAGTTCTGGTTGGTTCGGCTACACCTTC. It yields the protein CASSSGWFGYTF.

This chain uses TRBV20-1 with TRBJ2-5; TRBD2 matches at 9 bases. CDR1 is DFQATT, CDR2 SNEGSKA, per germline (reference sequence). V lost 3 bases and J lost 11; bases outside the gene matches: 16. This CDR3 has 15 amino acids. CDR3 sequence reads: CSARKLAGMADEQYF. Here the CDR3 DNA reads TGCAGTGCTAGGAAGCTAGCGGGAATGGCGGATGAGCAGTACTTC.

V usage is TRBV24-1 and J usage is TRBJ2-1, with a possible D match to TRBD2 (6 bases). V was trimmed by 3 bases and J by 7 bases, leaving 9 bases between them. The CDR3 consists of 13 residues. Looked up from germline, CDR1 is KGHDR and CDR2 is SFDVKD. The CDR3, as DNA: TGTGCCACCAGTGATGGAGCGGGTAATGAGCAGTTCTTC. It codes for CATSDGAGNEQFF.

The chain couples TRBV29-1 to TRBJ2-5; TRBD1 or TRBD2 may be the D gene (6 bases each). Germline-derived CDR1 and CDR2 are SQVTM and ANQGSEA. Trimming pared 6 bases from V and 2 bases from J, leaving 13 bases between. The CDR3 spans 13 residues. The CDR3 sequence: CSVPLGGQETQYF. Here the CDR3 DNA reads TGCAGCGTCCCCCTAGGGGGGCAAGAGACCCAGTACTTC.

The sample holds a few counts of this clonotype. The chain is built from TRBV9 and TRBJ2-7; 10 nucleotides agree with TRBD1. The CDR3 has 15 residues. V gave up 1 base and J gave up 6 bases; unmatched junction bases: 7. CDR1 SGDLS and CDR2 YYNGEE come from the germline V gene. DNA for the CDR3: TGTGCCAGCAGCGTATTAGGGACAGGGGACGGCGAGCAGTACTTC. Residues: CASSVLGTGDGEQYF.

In DNA form, the CDR3 reads TGTGCCATCAGTGTTTTTGCTGAGCAGTTCTTC. This gives the protein CAISVFAEQFF. This chain connects TRBV10-3 to TRBJ2-1; D gene ambiguous. CDR3 length equals 11 residues. Germline-derived CDR1 and CDR2 are ENHRY and SYGVKD. Trimming left V 4 bases short and J 9 bases short, with 7 bases between.

The chain carries TRBV7-2 and TRBJ1-1; perhaps TRBD1 as D (6 bases). Between the trimmed V and J ends, which lost 5 bases and 5 bases, there was a span of 12 bases. This CDR3 spans 13 amino acids. Germline CDR1 and CDR2: SGHTA and FQGNSA. The CDR3 loop reads CASSQQGRTEAFF. The CDR3 region has the DNA TGTGCCAGCAGCCAACAGGGAAGGACTGAAGCTTTCTTT.

The chain links TRBV6-5 to TRBJ2-4; 12 nucleotides agree with TRBD1. Germline CDR1 and CDR2: MNHEY and SVGAGI. The CDR3 is 15 residues long. The junction had 3 bases not matched to a gene; V was cut back by 2 bases and J by 7 bases. For the CDR3, the DNA is TGTGCCAGCAGTTACGCCGGGACAGGGGGCAACATTCAGTACTTC. Translated, it gives CASSYAGTGGNIQYF.

Remarks on this clonotype: A read error may explain this, as a much larger clone is one base away. The chain carries TRBV6-6 and TRBJ2-5; TRBD2 agrees at 13 bases. The CDR3 runs 16 residues. Trimming cost V 0 bases and J 11 bases; bases outside gene matches: 9. Germline V gives CDR1 MNHNY, CDR2 SVGAGI (reference sequence). CDR3 coding DNA: TGTGCCAGCAGTTACTCTATGACTAGCGGGGGGAATGAGCAGTACTTC. Translation: CASSYSMTSGGNEQYF.

This clonotype was seen only once. The chain couples TRBV7-7 to TRBJ2-5; D is possibly TRBD2 (5 bases). The CDR3 is made up of 13 amino acids. Germline V gene data show CDR1 as SSHAT and CDR2 as FNYEAQ (reference sequence). As DNA, the CDR3 is TGTGCTAGCGCCCGAGACTTTCAAGGAACCCAGTACTTC. Amino acids: CASARDFQGTQYF.

This clonotype was observed once. J is TRBJ2-5 and V is TRBV5-1; the D gene is possibly TRBD2 (6 bases). The CDR3 spans 13 residues. From germline, CDR1 is SGHRS and CDR2 YFSETQ. Deletions cut 4 bases from V and 5 bases from J, with 12 bases between. DNA for the CDR3: TGCGCCAGCAGCCTAACTAGCTTGGAGACCCAGTACTTC. This codes for CASSLTSLETQYF.

This clonotype was seen repeatedly, ten times or more. A read error may explain this, as a much larger clone is one base away. This chain uses TRBV9 with TRBJ2-1; D remains unclear. The J call may be wrong; the DNA end is better matched by TRBJ2-7. The CDR3 length is 12 residues. Germline V lookup: CDR1 SGDLS, CDR2 YYNGEE. The CDR3 bases are TGTGCCAGCAGCGCCTCCTACAATGAGCAGTACTTC. Protein: CASSASYNEQYF.

The chain links TRBV16 to TRBJ1-2; TRBD1 agrees at 9 bases. V shed 4 bases and J 3 bases; nucleotides not matched to a gene: 6. Looked up from germline, CDR1 is KGHSY and CDR2 is FQNENV. The length of the CDR3 is 15 residues. CDR3 bases: TGTGCCAGCAGCCCTAGGACAGGGGTAGACTATGGCTACACCTTC. It specifies CASSPRTGVDYGYTF.

This chain joins TRBV4-3 and TRBJ2-5; 9 bases map to TRBD1. The trim removed 4 bases at V and 3 bases at J, leaving 6 bases unmatched. Germline assignment: CDR1 LGHNA and CDR2 YSLEER. This CDR3 comprises 15 residues. The CDR3 loop is CASSPSGTGKETQYF. DNA of the CDR3: TGCGCCAGCAGCCCTTCTGGGACAGGGAAAGAGACCCAGTACTTC.

Turning to this clonotype: A clone one base away is much larger, so this may be a read error. The chain couples TRBV6-6 to TRBJ2-5; 11 bases line up with TRBD1. The CDR3 runs to 15 residues. V gave up 6 bases and J gave up 11 bases; unmatched junction bases: 14. Germline V gene data show CDR1 as MNHNY and CDR2 as SVGAGI (reference sequence). The CDR3 loop is CASRPGTGGSDEQYF. In nucleotides, the CDR3 is TGTGCCAGCAGGCCCGGGACAGGGGGTAGCGATGAGCAGTACTTC.

This clonotype was recorded many times. The chain combines TRBV29-1 with TRBJ2-5; D unclear. CDR3 length: 13 amino acids. Trimming cost V 3 bases and J 0 bases, with 8 bases left between them. Per germline, CDR1 SQVTM and CDR2 ANQGSEA. The CDR3: CSVESSYQETQYF. The CDR3 bases are TGCAGCGTTGAGTCGAGTTACCAAGAGACCCAGTACTTC.

This clonotype was picked up a small number of times. The chain employs TRBV5-1 and TRBJ1-5; 10 nucleotides agree with TRBD1. The CDR3 spans 15 residues. Trimming cost V 0 bases and J 5 bases; bases outside gene matches: 2. Germline CDR1 is SGHRS and CDR2 is YFSETQ. The CDR3 is CASSLDGQGDQPQHF. Here the CDR3 DNA reads TGCGCCAGCAGCTTGGACGGACAGGGGGATCAGCCCCAGCATTTT.